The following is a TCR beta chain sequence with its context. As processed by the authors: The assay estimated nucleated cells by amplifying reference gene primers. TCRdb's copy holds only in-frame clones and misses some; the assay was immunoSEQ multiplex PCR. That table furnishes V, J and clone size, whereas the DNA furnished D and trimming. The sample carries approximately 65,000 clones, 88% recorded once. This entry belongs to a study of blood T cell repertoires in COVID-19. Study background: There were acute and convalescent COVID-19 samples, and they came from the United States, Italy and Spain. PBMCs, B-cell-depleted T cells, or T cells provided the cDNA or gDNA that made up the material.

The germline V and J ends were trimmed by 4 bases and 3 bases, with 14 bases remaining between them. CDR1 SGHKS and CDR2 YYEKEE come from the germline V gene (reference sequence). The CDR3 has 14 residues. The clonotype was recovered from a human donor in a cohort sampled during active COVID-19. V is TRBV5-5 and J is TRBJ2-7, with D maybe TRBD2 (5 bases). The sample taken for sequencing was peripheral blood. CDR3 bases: TGTGCCAGCAGCCGTCCGACGGGGAGCTACGAGCAGTACTTC. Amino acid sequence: CASSRPTGSYEQYF. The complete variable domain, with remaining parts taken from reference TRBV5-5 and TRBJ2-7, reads DAGVTQSPTHLIKTRGQQVTLRCSPISGHKSVSWYQQVLGQGPQFIFQYYEKEERGRGNFPDRFSARQFPNYSSELNVNALLLGDSALYLCASSRPTGSYEQYFGPGTRLTVT.